Described below is a single T cell receptor (beta chain) sequence and its context. The antigen is unknown. The data stem from a study of cytomegalovirus exposure and HLA in healthy donors. Study background: Caucasian-associated ancestry cluster membership applied to just over 80% of under 450 genotyped donors.

The study's findings and limits: Confirmation was obtained in vitro that a few CMV-associated chains are specific for CMV antigens. In a later analysis, an Asian-associated ancestry cluster reportedly showed fewer N-insertions than the 666-donor mean.

CDR1 WNHNN and CDR2 SYGVQD come from the germline V gene (reference sequence). V gave up 2 bases and J gave up 5 bases; unmatched junction bases: 5. The CDR3 covers 15 residues. PCR involved 60 Vbeta and 13 Jbeta primers. Assay: immunoSEQ multiplex PCR; the TCRdb copy retains only in-frame clones and omits some. The data contain 160,000 or so clones, 80% of them singletons. Sequenced: PBMCs. The source is a man aged 25-40 years in good health and CMV-seronegative. V is TRBV10-1 and J is TRBJ2-1, with 8 bases matching TRBD1. CDR3 sequence (DNA): TGCGCCAGCAGTGAGGCCGGGACAGGCAACAATGAGCAGTTCTTC. It codes for CASSEAGTGNNEQFF.